This T cell receptor beta chain was captured by sequencing in a study of CD8 T cells in Susac syndrome. Germline CDR1 reads LGHDT; CDR2 reads YNNKEL (reference sequence). The CDR3 extends over 17 amino acids. The J segment lost 3 bases and the V segment lost 3 bases, leaving 14 bases of the junction unmatched. CD8+ and CD4+ T cells circulating in blood were sequenced for TCR beta. While CD8+ and CD4+ T cells were isolated negatively, TEMRA cells were enriched by FACS. cDNA came from about 0.5 to 1 ug RNA primed by random hexamers. TCRdb ran MiXCR on the immunoSEQ multiplex PCR reads and lists one entry per CDR3 protein. This table holds some 150,000 distinct CDR3 sequences, roughly 95% found once.

Sequenced: CD8+ T cells from PBMCs. This TCR was sampled from a human donor with multiple sclerosis. The chain links TRBV3-1 to TRBJ2-7; 7 bases agree with TRBD2. CDR3: CASSHDPRLAEYYEQYF. DNA for the CDR3: TGTGCCAGCAGCCATGATCCCCGTCTAGCGGAGTACTACGAGCAGTACTTC.